These T cell receptor beta chains were read from a single sample in a study of metastatic and nonmetastatic thyroid tumors. TCRdb re-called the PCR reads through MiXCR. The sample has about 41,000 clones; less than 35% are singletons. Sequenced: blood. The source is a male donor with papillary thyroid cancer or a benign thyroid nodule (not recorded which). Some clones in this sample may be carry-over from other donors' samples. The CDR3 runs from the conserved cysteine through the conserved F or W. Fields, in order: J gene, D gene, V gene, clone size, CDR3 protein, CDR3 DNA. D genes are given only for firm matches. Expanded clones are given a class, and other clones once, few, many or no size at all.

TRBJ1-1	-	TRBV12-3/TRBV12-4	-	CASSHDLTGGTEAFF	TGTGCCAGCAGCCATGACTTGACAGGAGGTACTGAAGCTTTCTTT
TRBJ2-7	TRBD1	TRBV20-1	many	CSARDRSRSYEQYF	TGCAGTGCTAGGGACAGGTCCCGCTCCTACGAGCAGTACTTC
TRBJ1-4	-	TRBV11-2	-	CAIILGTNEKLFF	TGTGCCATCATCCTGGGGACTAATGAAAAACTGTTTTTT
TRBJ2-1	-	TRBV6-4	-	CASSDSGDSGRYNEQFF	TGTGCCAGCAGTGACTCGGGAGATAGTGGGAGGTACAATGAGCAGTTCTTC
TRBJ2-7	TRBD2	TRBV30	medium-sized	CAWSVAGAYEQYF	TGTGCCTGGAGTGTAGCGGGGGCCTACGAGCAGTACTTC
TRBJ2-7	TRBD2	TRBV10-3	few	CTIITGTSNYEQYF	TGTACCATCATTACCGGGACTAGCAACTACGAGCAGTACTTC
TRBJ1-2	-	TRBV20-1	many	CSARTVRDGYTF	TGCAGTGCTAGGACAGTGCGGGATGGCTACACCTTC
TRBJ2-3	TRBD1	TRBV12-3/TRBV12-4	-	CASSDRAGDTQYF	TGTGCCAGCAGCGACAGGGCGGGAGATACGCAGTATTTT
TRBJ2-5	-	TRBV7-2	-	CASSAQGVETQYF	TGTGCCAGCAGCGCCCAAGGGGTGGAGACCCAGTACTTC
TRBJ2-1	TRBD2	TRBV12-3/TRBV12-4	few	CASSFGLAGNEQFF	TGTGCCAGCAGTTTTGGGCTAGCGGGGAATGAGCAGTTCTTC
TRBJ1-5	-	TRBV20-1	-	CSASGSTGQPQHF	TGCAGTGCTAGCGGCAGCACGGGTCAGCCCCAGCATTTT
TRBJ1-5	-	TRBV12-3/TRBV12-4	few	CASSLGNQPQHF	TGTGCCAGCAGCCTTGGGAATCAGCCCCAGCATTTT
TRBJ2-5	-	TRBV20-1	many	CSARVIRLETQYF	TGCAGTGCTAGAGTTATTCGCCTGGAGACCCAGTACTTC